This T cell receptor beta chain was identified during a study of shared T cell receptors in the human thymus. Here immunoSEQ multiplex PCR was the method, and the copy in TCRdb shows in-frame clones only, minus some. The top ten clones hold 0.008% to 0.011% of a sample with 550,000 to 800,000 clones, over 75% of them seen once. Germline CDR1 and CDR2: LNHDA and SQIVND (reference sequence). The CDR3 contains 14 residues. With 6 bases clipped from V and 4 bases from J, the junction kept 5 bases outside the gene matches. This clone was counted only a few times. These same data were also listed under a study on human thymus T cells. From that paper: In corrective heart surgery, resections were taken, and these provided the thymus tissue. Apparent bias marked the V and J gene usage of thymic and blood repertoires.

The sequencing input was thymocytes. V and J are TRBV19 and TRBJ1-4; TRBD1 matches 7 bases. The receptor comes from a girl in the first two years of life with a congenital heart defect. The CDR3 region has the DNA TGTGCCAGTAGGATAACAGGGGTTAATGAAAAACTGTTTTTT. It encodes CASRITGVNEKLFF.